This T cell receptor (beta chain) is from a study of cytomegalovirus exposure and HLA in healthy donors. The assay was immunoSEQ multiplex PCR, and TCRdb's table has in-frame clones only and misses some. Here the sample spans about 60,000 clones, roughly nine tenths being singletons. The V and J ends lost 5 bases and 8 bases, in that order; junction bases with no gene match: 10. Germline V CDR1 and CDR2: MNHEY, SVGAGI. The CDR3 loop spans 15 amino acids. Material: PBMCs. The rearrangement uses TRBV6-5 and TRBJ2-1, with 9 bases lining up with TRBD2. The TCR was taken from a man aged 18 to 29 in good health and CMV-seronegative. The CDR3 DNA reads TGTGCCAGCAGTCATGGGACTAGCTCTAGGCATGAGCAGTTCTTC. It codes for CASSHGTSSRHEQFF.